Listed below are T cell receptor beta chains from one sample, sequenced in a study of cytomegalovirus exposure and HLA in healthy donors. Generated by immunoSEQ multiplex PCR, the TCRdb table keeps only in-frame clones and is missing some. The repertoire holds approximately 250,000 clones, with 80% to 90% as singletons. The sequenced material came from PBMCs. All receptors come from a girl aged 2 to 9 in good health and CMV-seronegative. The CDR3 runs from the conserved cysteine through the conserved F or W. A D gene is named only where the DNA matches it firmly. Size is stated for part of the rows, as once, few or many counts, or as a class when the clone is expanded.

v_call	d_call	j_call	clone_size	cdr3_nt	cdr3_aa
TRBV28	.	TRBJ1-2	few	TGTGCCAGCAGGCCTACAGGGAGGGGAGTTGACTACACCTTC	CASRPTGRGVDYTF
TRBV5-6	.	TRBJ1-1	.	TGTGCCAGCAGACTTAGAAGGCGAGGGTTAGCTTTCTTT	CASRLRRRGLAFF
TRBV28	.	TRBJ2-7	once	TGTGCCAGCAGTTTACAGGGGCTCGACGAGCAGTACTTC	CASSLQGLDEQYF
TRBV6-1	.	TRBJ2-5	.	TGTGCCAGCAGTGAAGGAATGGGACTGAAAGAGACCCAGTACTTC	CASSEGMGLKETQYF
TRBV5-1	.	TRBJ2-1	.	TGCGCCAGCAGCTTGGGCCTAGGGACAAACAATGAGCAGTTCTTC	CASSLGLGTNNEQFF
TRBV5-4	.	TRBJ2-7	.	TGTGCCAGCTCGGTGGGGGGAATCTCCTACGAGCAGTACTTC	CASSVGGISYEQYF
TRBV9	.	TRBJ2-3	once	TGTGCCAGCAGCGTAGAAAGCGGGCTTAATACGCAGTATTTT	CASSVESGLNTQYF
TRBV2	TRBD2	TRBJ2-3	once	TGTGCCAGCAAGACTAGCGGGGGAGATACGCAGTATTTT	CASKTSGGDTQYF
TRBV30	.	TRBJ2-4	.	TGTGCCTGGAGTACACGAAACATTCAGTACTTC	CAWSTRNIQYF
TRBV7-2	.	TRBJ2-3	.	TGTGCCAGCAGCCCCGGCACAGATACGCAGTATTTT	CASSPGTDTQYF
TRBV10-2	TRBD1	TRBJ2-7	.	TGCGCCAGTCGTGAACAGGGGGCCCACTCCTACGAGCAGTACTTC	CASREQGAHSYEQYF
TRBV6-6	TRBD1	TRBJ1-2	few	TGTGCCAGCAGTTTCAGGGACAGGGGAACGAGGGGCTACACCTTC	CASSFRDRGTRGYTF
TRBV4-1	TRBD2	TRBJ2-7	few	TGCGCCAGCAGCCCAGGGACTAGCAGCTACGAGCAGTACTTC	CASSPGTSSYEQYF
TRBV11-2	.	TRBJ1-1	.	TGTGCCAGCAGCTCGAGACAGAACACTGAAGCTTTCTTT	CASSSRQNTEAFF
TRBV15	.	TRBJ2-7	.	TGTGCCACCAGCAGAGAACGGACGGGGTACGAGCAGTACTTC	CATSRERTGYEQYF
TRBV12-5	.	TRBJ2-7	once	TGTGCTAGTGGTTCCGGGGGACCCCCATACGAGCAGTACTTC	CASGSGGPPYEQYF
TRBV9	TRBD2	TRBJ2-1	.	TGTGCCAGCAGCCCAGGGACTAGCGGGAGCAATGAGCAGTTCTTC	CASSPGTSGSNEQFF
TRBV19	.	TRBJ1-5	.	TGTGCCAGTGGGGACTTCTATAGCAATCAGCCCCAGCATTTT	CASGDFYSNQPQHF
TRBV6-4	TRBD2	TRBJ2-3	.	TGTGCCAGCAGTGACCCTGGACTAGGCACAGATACGCAGTATTTT	CASSDPGLGTDTQYF
TRBV19	TRBD1	TRBJ1-3	.	TGTGCCAGCAGGACAGGACACTTCTCTGGAAACACCATATATTTT	CASRTGHFSGNTIYF
TRBV30	.	TRBJ2-7	.	TGTGCCTGGAGCAGCGGTTCTATCAGCTCCTACGAGCAGTACTTC	CAWSSGSISSYEQYF
TRBV7-8	.	TRBJ2-6	.	TGTGCCAGCAGCTTACAGGGCTCCTCTGGGGCCAACGTCCTGACTTTC	CASSLQGSSGANVLTF
TRBV6-1	TRBD1	TRBJ2-3	few	TGTGCCAGCAGTGTGGACAGGGACCGGACAGATACGCAGTATTTT	CASSVDRDRTDTQYF
TRBV6-1	TRBD2	TRBJ2-7	.	TGTGCCAGCAGTGGGACTAGCGCCCCCTACGAGCAGTACTTC	CASSGTSAPYEQYF
TRBV6-6	TRBD2	TRBJ2-7	.	TGTGCCAGCAGCCACGGGGGGGCCATGGGTTACGAGCAGTACTTC	CASSHGGAMGYEQYF
TRBV5-1	TRBD1	TRBJ2-1	.	TGCGCCAGCAGCTTGGTGGGACAGGACCTCAATGAGCAGTTCTTC	CASSLVGQDLNEQFF
TRBV12-5	.	TRBJ2-7	once	TGTGCTAGTGGTTCACAATCATATCCCCTCTCCTACGAGCAGTACTTC	CASGSQSYPLSYEQYF
TRBV23-1	.	TRBJ1-1	.	TGCGCCAGCAGTCCGCCAGGGAAAGAAGCTTTCTTT	CASSPPGKEAFF
TRBV9	.	TRBJ2-1	.	TGTGCCAGCAGAGACTACCTAACCAATGAGCAGTTCTTC	CASRDYLTNEQFF
TRBV30	.	TRBJ1-5	.	TGTGCCTGGAGCGGGGGGCTGAGCAATCAGCCCCAGCATTTT	CAWSGGLSNQPQHF
TRBV5-8	TRBD2	TRBJ2-7	.	TGTGCCAGCAGCATTAGCGGGACGTCGCCTTTTGGGCAGTACTTC	CASSISGTSPFGQYF
TRBV5-4	TRBD2	TRBJ2-7	.	TGTGCCAGCAGCTTCGGGCGGGAGCGGTACGAGCAGTACTTC	CASSFGRERYEQYF
TRBV6-1	.	TRBJ2-7	.	TGTGCCAGCAGTGAAGCCTTCCTGACTAGACCGAACTACGAGCAGTACTTC	CASSEAFLTRPNYEQYF
TRBV4-1	TRBD1	TRBJ2-3	.	TGCGCCAGCAGCCTGACCGGACAGGGTAGTACAGATACGCAGTATTTT	CASSLTGQGSTDTQYF
TRBV9	.	TRBJ1-2	.	TGTGCCAGCAGCCCTTCCGACAGGTATGGCTACACCTTC	CASSPSDRYGYTF
TRBV6-6	TRBD1	TRBJ1-2	.	TGTGCCAGCAGTTATCAACAGGGGGCAAGGGGGGGTGGCTACACCTTC	CASSYQQGARGGGYTF
TRBV7-2	TRBD1	TRBJ1-6	.	TGTGCCAGCAGCCCCGGACAGGGCACCGGATCACCCCTCCACTTT	CASSPGQGTGSPLHF
TRBV6-1	TRBD1	TRBJ2-7	.	TGTGCCAGCAGGGAACCAGGACAGGGCCTCTACGAGCAGTACTTC	CASREPGQGLYEQYF
TRBV5-4	TRBD2	TRBJ2-3	.	TGTGCCAGCAGCCAAATAGCGGGGCTGGGCACAGATACGCAGTATTTT	CASSQIAGLGTDTQYF
TRBV10-1	TRBD1	TRBJ2-7	.	TGCGCCAGCAGTGAGTCTGGACAGGGACTCTCCTACGAGCAGTACTTC	CASSESGQGLSYEQYF
TRBV7-2	TRBD1	TRBJ2-7	.	TGTGCCAGCAGCTCACAGGGGGCCCGGGGCTACGAGCAGTACTTC	CASSSQGARGYEQYF
TRBV2	.	TRBJ1-5	.	TGTGCCAGCAGTGGGGGCGGGGTAGCGCAGCCCCAGCATTTT	CASSGGGVAQPQHF
TRBV5-4	TRBD1	TRBJ1-3	.	TGTGCCAGCAGTTCCCGGGACAGCTACTCTGGAAACACCATATATTTT	CASSSRDSYSGNTIYF
TRBV11-1	TRBD2	TRBJ2-1	once	TGTGCCAGCAGCTTCGGGGGGGGCGCCTACAATGAGCAGTTCTTC	CASSFGGGAYNEQFF
TRBV11-3	.	TRBJ2-1	.	TGTGCCAGCAGCCAAGGTCTCGGGAGTAGTGAGCAGTTCTTC	CASSQGLGSSEQFF